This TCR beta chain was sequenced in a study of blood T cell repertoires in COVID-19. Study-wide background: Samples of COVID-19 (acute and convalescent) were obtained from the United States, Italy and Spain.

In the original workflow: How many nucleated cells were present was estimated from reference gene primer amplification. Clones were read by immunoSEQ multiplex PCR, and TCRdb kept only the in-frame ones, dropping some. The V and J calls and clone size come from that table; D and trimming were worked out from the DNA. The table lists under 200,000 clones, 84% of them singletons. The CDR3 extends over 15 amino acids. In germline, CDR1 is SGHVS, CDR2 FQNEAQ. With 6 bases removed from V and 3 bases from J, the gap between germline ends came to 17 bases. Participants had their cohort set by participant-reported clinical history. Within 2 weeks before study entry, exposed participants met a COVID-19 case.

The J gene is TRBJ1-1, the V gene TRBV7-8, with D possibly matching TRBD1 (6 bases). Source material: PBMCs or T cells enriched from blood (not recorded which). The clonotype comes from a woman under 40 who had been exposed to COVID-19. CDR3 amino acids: CASSLRWEGDTEAFF. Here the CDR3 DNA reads TGTGCCAGCAGTTTAAGGTGGGAGGGGGACACTGAAGCTTTCTTT.